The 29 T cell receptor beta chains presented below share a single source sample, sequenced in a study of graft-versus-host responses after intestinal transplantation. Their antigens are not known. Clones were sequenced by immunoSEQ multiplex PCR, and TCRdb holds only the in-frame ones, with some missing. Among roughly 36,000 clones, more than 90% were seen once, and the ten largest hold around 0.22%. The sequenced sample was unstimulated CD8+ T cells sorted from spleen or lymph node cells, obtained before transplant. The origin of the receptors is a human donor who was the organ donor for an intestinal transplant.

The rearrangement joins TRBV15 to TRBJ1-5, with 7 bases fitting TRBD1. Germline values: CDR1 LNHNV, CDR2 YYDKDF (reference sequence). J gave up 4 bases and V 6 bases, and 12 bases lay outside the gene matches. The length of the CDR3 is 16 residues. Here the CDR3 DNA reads TGTGCCACCAGAATAAGGGGGACAGAGGGGAATCAGCCCCAGCATTTT. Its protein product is CATRIRGTEGNQPQHF.

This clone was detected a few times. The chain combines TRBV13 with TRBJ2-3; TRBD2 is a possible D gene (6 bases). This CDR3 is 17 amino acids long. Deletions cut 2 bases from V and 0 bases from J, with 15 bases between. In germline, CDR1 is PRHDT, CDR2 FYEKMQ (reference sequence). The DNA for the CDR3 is TGTGCCAGCAGCTTAACTGGTGCGGGGACTAGCACAGATACGCAGTATTTT. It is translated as CASSLTGAGTSTDTQYF.

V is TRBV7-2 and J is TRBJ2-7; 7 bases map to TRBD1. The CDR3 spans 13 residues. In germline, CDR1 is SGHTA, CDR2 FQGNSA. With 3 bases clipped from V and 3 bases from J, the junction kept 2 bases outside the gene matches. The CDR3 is CASSFGQDYEQYF. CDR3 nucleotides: TGTGCCAGCAGCTTCGGACAGGACTACGAGCAGTACTTC. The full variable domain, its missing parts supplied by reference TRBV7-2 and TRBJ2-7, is GAGVSQSPSNKVTEKGKDVELRCDPISGHTALYWYRQSLGQGLEFLIYFQGNSAPDKSGLPSDRFSAERTGGSVSTLTIQRTQQEDSAVYLCASSFGQDYEQYFGPGTRLTVT.

The CDR3 coding sequence is TGTGCCAGCATGGATTACAATGAGCAGTTCTTC. Protein product: CASMDYNEQFF. This sequence joins TRBV6-5 and TRBJ2-1; the D is unclear. This CDR3 contains 11 residues. V lost 7 bases to trimming and J lost 4 bases, with 5 bases between them. The V gene's germline CDR1 is MNHEY and CDR2 SVGAGI.

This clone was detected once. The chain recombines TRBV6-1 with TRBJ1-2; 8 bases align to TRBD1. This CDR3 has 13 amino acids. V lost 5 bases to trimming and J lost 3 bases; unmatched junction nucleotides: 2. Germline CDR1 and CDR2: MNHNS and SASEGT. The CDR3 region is CASSLDRDYGYTF. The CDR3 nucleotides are TGTGCCAGCAGTTTGGACAGGGACTATGGCTACACCTTC.

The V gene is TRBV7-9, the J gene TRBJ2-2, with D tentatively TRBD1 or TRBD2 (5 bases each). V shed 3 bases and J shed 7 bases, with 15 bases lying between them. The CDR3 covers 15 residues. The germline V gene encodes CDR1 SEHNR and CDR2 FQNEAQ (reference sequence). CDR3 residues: CASSFPRDRGGELFF. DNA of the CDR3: TGTGCCAGCAGCTTTCCGAGGGATAGGGGCGGGGAGCTGTTTTTT.

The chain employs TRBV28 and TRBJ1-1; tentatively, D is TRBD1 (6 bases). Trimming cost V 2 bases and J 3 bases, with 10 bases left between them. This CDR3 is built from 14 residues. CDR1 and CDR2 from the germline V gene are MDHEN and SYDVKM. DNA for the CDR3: TGTGCCAGCAGTTTAAGGCAGGGGCACACTGAAGCTTTCTTT. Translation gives CASSLRQGHTEAFF. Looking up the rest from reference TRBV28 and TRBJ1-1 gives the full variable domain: DVKVTQSSRYLVKRTGEKVFLECVQDMDHENMFWYRQDPGLGLRLIYFSYDVKMKEKGDIPEGYSVSREKKERFSLILESASTNQTSMYLCASSLRQGHTEAFFGQGTRLTVV.

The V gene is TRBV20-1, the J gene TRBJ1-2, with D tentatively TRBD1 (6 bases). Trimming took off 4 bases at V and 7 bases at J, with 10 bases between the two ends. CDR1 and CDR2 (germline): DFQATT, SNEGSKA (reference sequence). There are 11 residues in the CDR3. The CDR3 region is CSANWGPGYTF. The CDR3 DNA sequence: TGCAGTGCTAATTGGGGGCCTGGCTACACCTTC.

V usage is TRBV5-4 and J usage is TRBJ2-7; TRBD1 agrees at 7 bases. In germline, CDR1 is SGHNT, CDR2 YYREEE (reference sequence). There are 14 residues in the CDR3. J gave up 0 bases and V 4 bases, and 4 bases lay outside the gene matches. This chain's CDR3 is CASSPTGASYEQYF. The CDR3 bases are TGTGCCAGCAGCCCTACAGGGGCCTCCTACGAGCAGTACTTC.

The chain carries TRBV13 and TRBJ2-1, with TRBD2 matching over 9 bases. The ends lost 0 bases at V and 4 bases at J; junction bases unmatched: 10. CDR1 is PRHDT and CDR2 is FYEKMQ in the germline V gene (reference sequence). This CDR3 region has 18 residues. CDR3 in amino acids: CASSLGVWAGGLYNEQFF. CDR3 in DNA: TGTGCCAGCAGCTTAGGGGTCTGGGCGGGGGGGTTATACAATGAGCAGTTCTTC. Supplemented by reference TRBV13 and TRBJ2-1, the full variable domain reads AAGVIQSPRHLIKEKRETATLKCYPIPRHDTVYWYQQGPGQDPQFLISFYEKMQSDKGSIPDRFSAQQFSDYHSELNMSSLELGDSALYFCASSLGVWAGGLYNEQFFGPGTRLTVL.

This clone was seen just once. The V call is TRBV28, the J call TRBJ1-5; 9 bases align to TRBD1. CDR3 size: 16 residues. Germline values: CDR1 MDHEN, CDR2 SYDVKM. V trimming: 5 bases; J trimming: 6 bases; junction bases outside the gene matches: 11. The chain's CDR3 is CASSDQGQGSIQPQHF. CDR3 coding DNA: TGTGCCAGCAGTGACCAGGGACAGGGTTCGATTCAGCCCCAGCATTTT.

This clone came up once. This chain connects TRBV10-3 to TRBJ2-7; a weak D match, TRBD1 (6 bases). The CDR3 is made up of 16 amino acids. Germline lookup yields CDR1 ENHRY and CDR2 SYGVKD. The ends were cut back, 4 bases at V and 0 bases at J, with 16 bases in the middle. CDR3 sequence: CAISGSETGRSYEQYF. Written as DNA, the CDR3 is TGTGCCATCAGTGGATCGGAGACAGGTCGCTCCTACGAGCAGTACTTC.

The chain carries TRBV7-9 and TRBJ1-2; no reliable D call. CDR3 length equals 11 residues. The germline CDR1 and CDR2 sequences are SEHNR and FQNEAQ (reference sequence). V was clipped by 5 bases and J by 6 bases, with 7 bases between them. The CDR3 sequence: CASSGGNGYTF. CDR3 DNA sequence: TGTGCCAGCAGCGGAGGAAATGGCTACACCTTC. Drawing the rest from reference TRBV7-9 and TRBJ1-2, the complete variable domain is DTGVSQNPRHKITKRGQNVTFRCDPISEHNRLYWYRQTLGQGPEFLTYFQNEAQLEKSRLLSDRFSAERPKGSFSTLEIQRTEQGDSAMYLCASSGGNGYTFGSGTRLTVV.

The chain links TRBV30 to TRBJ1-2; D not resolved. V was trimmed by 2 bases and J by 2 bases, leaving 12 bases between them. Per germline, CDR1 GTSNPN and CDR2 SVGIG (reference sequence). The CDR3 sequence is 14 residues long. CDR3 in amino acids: CAWSWVTQNYGYTF. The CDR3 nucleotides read TGTGCCTGGAGTTGGGTAACGCAAAACTATGGCTACACCTTC.

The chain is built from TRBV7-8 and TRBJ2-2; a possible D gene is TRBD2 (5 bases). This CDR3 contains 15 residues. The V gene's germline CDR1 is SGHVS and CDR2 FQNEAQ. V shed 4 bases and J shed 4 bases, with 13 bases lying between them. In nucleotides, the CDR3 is TGTGCCAGCAGCTCCCTCCGGGGAGCCACCGGGGAGCTGTTTTTT. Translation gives CASSSLRGATGELFF.

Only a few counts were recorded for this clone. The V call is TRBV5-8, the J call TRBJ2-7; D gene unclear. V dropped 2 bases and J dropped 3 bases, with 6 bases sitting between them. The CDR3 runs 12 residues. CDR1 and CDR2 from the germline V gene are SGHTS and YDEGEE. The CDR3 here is CASSLSGYEQYF. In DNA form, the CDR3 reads TGTGCCAGCAGCTTATCGGGCTACGAGCAGTACTTC.

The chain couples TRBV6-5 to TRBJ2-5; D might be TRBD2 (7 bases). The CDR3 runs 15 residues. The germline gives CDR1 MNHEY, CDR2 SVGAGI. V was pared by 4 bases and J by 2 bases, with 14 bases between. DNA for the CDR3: TGTGCCAGCAGTTTGGGGGGGGCCCCACAAGAGACCCAGTACTTC. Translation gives CASSLGGAPQETQYF.

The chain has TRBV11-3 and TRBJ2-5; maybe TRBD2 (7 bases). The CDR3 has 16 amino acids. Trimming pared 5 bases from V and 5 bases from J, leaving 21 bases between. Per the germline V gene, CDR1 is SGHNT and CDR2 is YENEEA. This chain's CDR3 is CASSPGVGGAVETQYF. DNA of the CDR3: TGTGCCAGCAGCCCAGGGGTGGGGGGGGCCGTGGAGACCCAGTACTTC.

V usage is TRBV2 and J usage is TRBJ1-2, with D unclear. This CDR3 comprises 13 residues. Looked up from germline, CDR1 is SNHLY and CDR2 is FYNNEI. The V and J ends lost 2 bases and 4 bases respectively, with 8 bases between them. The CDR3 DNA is TGTGCCAGCAGTGAACCGGGGATCTATGGCTACACCTTC. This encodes CASSEPGIYGYTF. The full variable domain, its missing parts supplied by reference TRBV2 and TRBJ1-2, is EPEVTQTPSHQVTQMGQEVILRCVPISNHLYFYWYRQILGQKVEFLVSFYNNEISEKSEIFDDQFSVERPDGSNFTLKIRSTKLEDSAMYFCASSEPGIYGYTFGSGTRLTVV.

In DNA, the CDR3 is TGTGCCAGCAGTTCCTTATCCGGGACAGGGACCGAGCAGTACTTC. Residues: CASSSLSGTGTEQYF. This chain uses TRBV6-6 with TRBJ2-7; TRBD1 matches 9 bases. The J segment lost 6 bases and the V segment lost 4 bases, leaving 10 bases of the junction unmatched. This CDR3 is 15 amino acids long. CDR1 is MNHNY and CDR2 is SVGAGI in the germline V gene (reference sequence).

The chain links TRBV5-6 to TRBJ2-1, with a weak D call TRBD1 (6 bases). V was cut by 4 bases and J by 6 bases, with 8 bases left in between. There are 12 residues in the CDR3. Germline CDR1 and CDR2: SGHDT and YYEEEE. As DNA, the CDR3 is TGTGCCAGCAGCCCACAGGGCAATGAGCAGTTCTTC. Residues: CASSPQGNEQFF.

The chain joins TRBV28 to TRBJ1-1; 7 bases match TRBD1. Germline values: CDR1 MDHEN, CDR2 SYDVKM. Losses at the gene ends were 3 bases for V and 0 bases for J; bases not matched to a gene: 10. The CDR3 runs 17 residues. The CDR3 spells CASSLSREGAVNTEAFF. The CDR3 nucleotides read TGTGCCAGCAGTTTGTCGCGGGAGGGGGCTGTGAACACTGAAGCTTTCTTT.

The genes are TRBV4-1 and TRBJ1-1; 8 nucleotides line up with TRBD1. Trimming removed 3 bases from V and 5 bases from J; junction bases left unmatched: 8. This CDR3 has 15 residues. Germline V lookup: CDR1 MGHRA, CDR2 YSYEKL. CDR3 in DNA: TGCGCCAGCAGCCAGAACAGGGGGTCGGGGACTGAAGCTTTCTTT. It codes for CASSQNRGSGTEAFF.

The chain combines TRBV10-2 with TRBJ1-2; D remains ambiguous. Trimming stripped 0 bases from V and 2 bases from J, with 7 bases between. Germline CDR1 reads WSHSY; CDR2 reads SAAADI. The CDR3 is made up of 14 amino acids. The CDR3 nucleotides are TGCGCCAGCAGTGAGTCGGGGTCCAACTATGGCTACACCTTC. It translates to CASSESGSNYGYTF.

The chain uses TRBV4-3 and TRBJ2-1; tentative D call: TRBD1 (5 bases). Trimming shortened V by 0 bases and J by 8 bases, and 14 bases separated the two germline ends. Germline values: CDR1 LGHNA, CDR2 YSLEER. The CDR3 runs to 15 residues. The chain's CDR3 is CASSQDSGRVDEQFF. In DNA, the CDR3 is TGCGCCAGCAGCCAAGATAGTGGCAGGGTCGATGAGCAGTTCTTC.

The DNA of the CDR3 is TGTGCCAGCAGCTTAGGGACAGGGTCATACGAGCAGTACTTC. Its translation is CASSLGTGSYEQYF. The chain couples TRBV7-8 to TRBJ2-5; 8 bases are a match to TRBD1. The end of the DNA fits TRBJ2-7 better, so the J call may be wrong. This CDR3 is 14 amino acids long. Germline lookup yields CDR1 SGHVS and CDR2 FQNEAQ.

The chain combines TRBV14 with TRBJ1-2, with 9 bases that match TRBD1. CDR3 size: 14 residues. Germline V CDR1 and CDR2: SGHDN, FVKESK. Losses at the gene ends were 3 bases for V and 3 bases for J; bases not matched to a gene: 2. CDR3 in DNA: TGTGCCAGCAGCCAGGGACAGGGCTACTATGGCTACACCTTC. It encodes CASSQGQGYYGYTF.

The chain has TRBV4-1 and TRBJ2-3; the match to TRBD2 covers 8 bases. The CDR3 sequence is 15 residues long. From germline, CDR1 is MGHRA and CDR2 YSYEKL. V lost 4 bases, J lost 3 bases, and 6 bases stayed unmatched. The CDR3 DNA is TGCGCCAGCAGCCCTCCCAGCGGGGGAACAGATACGCAGTATTTT. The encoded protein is CASSPPSGGTDTQYF.

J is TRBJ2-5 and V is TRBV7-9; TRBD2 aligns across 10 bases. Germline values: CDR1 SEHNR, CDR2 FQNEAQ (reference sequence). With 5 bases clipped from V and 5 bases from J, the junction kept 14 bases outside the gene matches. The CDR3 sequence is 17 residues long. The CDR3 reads CASSLPPAGGPGETQYF. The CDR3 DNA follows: TGTGCCAGCAGCCTCCCTCCAGCGGGGGGGCCGGGCGAGACCCAGTACTTC.